One sample yielded the 24 T cell receptor beta chains listed below, sequenced in a study of sequential checkpoint blockade in melanoma. This table comes from immunoSEQ multiplex PCR, and its TCRdb copy is limited to in-frame clones, with some not included. This table has over 10,000 clones, around 80% appearing once. Treatment here: randomized to nivolumab then ipilimumab (arm A) or the reverse (arm B). The sample consisted of CD8+ T cells sorted from blood (inferred from file names), taken from a patient given nivolumab and ipilimumab in sequence. These receptors all come from a human donor with melanoma.

V usage is TRBV7-6 and J usage is TRBJ2-1; D call uncertain. This CDR3 spans 12 amino acids. Per germline, CDR1 SGHVS and CDR2 FNYEAQ. Trimming cost V 5 bases and J 7 bases, with 9 bases left between them. The CDR3 loop is CASSPGWNEQFF. The CDR3 nucleotides are TGTGCCAGCAGCCCCGGGTGGAATGAGCAGTTCTTC.

The chain uses TRBV28 and TRBJ1-2; D unresolved. Trimming removed 3 bases from V and 3 bases from J, with 5 bases in between. This CDR3 contains 12 residues. Germline V lookup: CDR1 MDHEN, CDR2 SYDVKM. CDR3 nucleotides: TGTGCCAGCAGTTTGGACTACTATGGCTACACCTTC. It specifies CASSLDYYGYTF.

This clone was found a few times. The rearrangement uses TRBV7-9 and TRBJ2-7, with 12 bases identical to TRBD2. This CDR3 spans 15 amino acids. Per the germline V gene, CDR1 is SEHNR and CDR2 is FQNEAQ (reference sequence). V was pared by 5 bases and J by 5 bases, with 7 bases of the junction left unmatched. The CDR3 coding sequence is TGTGCCAGCAGCAGGGCTAGCGGGAGGGGGAACGAGCAGTACTTC. Protein product: CASSRASGRGNEQYF.

The chain combines TRBV13 with TRBJ2-5; 8 bases match TRBD1. CDR3 length: 20 residues. CDR1 PRHDT and CDR2 FYEKMQ come from the germline V gene (reference sequence). V gave up 4 bases and J gave up 2 bases; unmatched junction bases: 21. CDR3 DNA sequence: TGTGCCAGCAGCTCACGCTTCAGCTTGTTCGGGACAGGACCACAAGAGACCCAGTACTTC. Translated: CASSSRFSLFGTGPQETQYF.

This chain connects TRBV4-1 to TRBJ2-7, with 9 bases aligning to TRBD2. The CDR3 has 20 amino acids. In germline, CDR1 is MGHRA, CDR2 YSYEKL. With 0 bases clipped from V and 3 bases from J, the junction kept 18 bases outside the gene matches. In DNA form, the CDR3 reads TGCGCCAGCAGCCAAGATCGGAGAGGCGGGGGGGAGATTTTTGGCTACGAGCAGTACTTC. It yields the protein CASSQDRRGGGEIFGYEQYF.

This clone came up once. The rearrangement joins TRBV29-1 to TRBJ2-1, with 7 bases aligning to TRBD2. Unmatched junction bases numbered 4, after V lost 5 bases and J lost 9 bases. CDR3 size: 11 residues. Per the germline V gene, CDR1 is SQVTM and CDR2 is ANQGSEA. CDR3 nucleotides: TGCAGCGTTTCCGGGGAGGGTGAGCAGTTCTTC. It translates to CSVSGEGEQFF.

The rearrangement joins TRBV7-8 to TRBJ2-1; 7 nucleotides agree with TRBD2. Germline loops: CDR1 SGHVS, CDR2 FQNEAQ. The CDR3 covers 14 residues. The trim removed 1 base at V and 7 bases at J, leaving 4 bases unmatched. The CDR3 loop is CASSLEAGVNEQFF. For the CDR3, the DNA is TGTGCCAGCAGCTTAGAGGCGGGAGTTAATGAGCAGTTCTTC. Together with reference TRBV7-8 and TRBJ2-1, the CDR3 gives the full variable domain: GAGVSQSPRYKVAKRGQDVALRCDPISGHVSLFWYQQALGQGPEFLTYFQNEAQLDKSGLPSDRFFAERPEGSVSTLKIQRTQQEDSAVYLCASSLEAGVNEQFFGPGTRLTVL.

J is TRBJ2-2 and V is TRBV12-5; TRBD1 matches 7 bases. CDR1 and CDR2 (germline): LGHNT, FRNRAP. The CDR3 length is 13 residues. V gave up 5 bases and J gave up 9 bases; unmatched junction bases: 6. The CDR3 here is CASGRTGGRELFF. The DNA for the CDR3 is TGTGCTAGTGGTCGGACAGGTGGGAGGGAGCTGTTTTTT.

The rearrangement uses TRBV11-3 and TRBJ2-1; D is uncertain. There are 12 residues in the CDR3. Germline CDR1 SGHNT, CDR2 YENEEA. With 2 bases removed from V and 8 bases from J, the gap between germline ends came to 7 bases. The CDR3 protein is CASSLTRDEQFF. In nucleotides, the CDR3 is TGTGCCAGCAGCTTAACCCGCGATGAGCAGTTCTTC.

The table lists this clone with a count of one. The V gene is TRBV5-4, the J gene TRBJ2-7; D is possibly TRBD2 (5 bases). The CDR3 has 13 amino acids. CDR1 and CDR2 (germline): SGHNT, YYREEE (reference sequence). The V gene lost 5 bases and the J gene lost 6 bases, with 15 bases spanning the gap. CDR3 nucleotide sequence: TGTGCCAGCAGTCCGAGGGTGGCCCGCGAGCAGTACTTC. This translates into CASSPRVAREQYF.

The CDR3 nucleotides are TGTGCCAGTTCTGTCGGGGGTTATCCGAACACCGGGGAGCTGTTTTTT. It encodes CASSVGGYPNTGELFF. The chain couples TRBV19 to TRBJ2-2; maybe TRBD2 (6 bases). V lost 8 bases and J lost 0, with 16 bases in between. The CDR3 consists of 16 residues. Germline V gene sequence: CDR1 LNHDA, CDR2 SQIVND (reference sequence).

This chain joins TRBV7-2 and TRBJ2-7; TRBD1 matches 9 bases. The V gene end was trimmed by 3 bases and the J gene end by 4 bases; junction bases not matched to a gene: 10. The CDR3 is 16 amino acids. CDR1 and CDR2 from the germline V gene are SGHTA and FQGNSA. The CDR3 nucleotides are TGTGCCAGCAGCTTTCCCCGAACAGGGGGCGCTTACGAGCAGTACTTC. Translating it yields CASSFPRTGGAYEQYF.

In this sample, this clone turned up once. The genes are TRBV18 and TRBJ2-7, with 12 bases matching TRBD2. With 6 bases clipped from V and 1 base from J, the junction kept 7 bases outside the gene matches. The germline CDR1 and CDR2 sequences are KGHSH and LQKENI. This CDR3 is 16 amino acids long. CDR3 DNA: TGTGCCAGCTCTCGCACGACTAGCGGGAGTTCCTACGAGCAGTACTTC. This translates into CASSRTTSGSSYEQYF. Full variable domain (missing parts from reference TRBV18 and TRBJ2-7): NAGVMQNPRHLVRRRGQEARLRCSPMKGHSHVYWYRQLPEEGLKFMVYLQKENIIDESGMPKERFSAEFPKEGPSILRIQQVVRGDSAAYFCASSRTTSGSSYEQYFGPGTRLTVT.

This clone was counted between two and nine times. The V and J genes are TRBV28 and TRBJ2-2; unclear D gene. The ends were cut back, 4 bases at V and 7 bases at J, with 10 bases in the middle. This CDR3 is 13 amino acids long. From germline, CDR1 is MDHEN and CDR2 SYDVKM. The CDR3 region has the DNA TGTGCCAGCAGTTCCCTTAACGGCGGGGAGCTGTTTTTT. It is translated as CASSSLNGGELFF.

The genes are TRBV10-3 and TRBJ2-4; D gene unclear. This CDR3 contains 13 residues. Germline assignment: CDR1 ENHRY and CDR2 SYGVKD. The V gene lost 4 bases and the J gene lost 0 bases, with 4 bases spanning the gap. The DNA for the CDR3 is TGTGCCATCAGTGCCCTAGCCAAAAACATTCAGTACTTC. Its translation is CAISALAKNIQYF.

The V call is TRBV27, the J call TRBJ2-2, with TRBD2 as a possible D gene (6 bases). The V and J ends lost 6 bases and 7 bases respectively, with 21 bases between them. This CDR3 is built from 16 residues. CDR1 is MNHEY, CDR2 SMNVEV, per germline (reference sequence). DNA for the CDR3: TGTGCCAGCAGCCTGGGGGGTCGCGGGCCTAACGGGGAGCTGTTTTTT. Protein: CASSLGGRGPNGELFF.

The V and J genes are TRBV2 and TRBJ2-3; D uncertain. The CDR3 runs 10 residues. CDR1 is SNHLY and CDR2 is FYNNEI in the germline V gene. V gave up 8 bases and J gave up 2 bases, with 2 bases separating them. The CDR3 DNA sequence: TGTGCCAGCCTCACAGATACGCAGTATTTT. It is translated as CASLTDTQYF.

CDR3 protein: CASSVDGSGFGYNEQFF. The CDR3 DNA reads as TGTGCCAGCAGCGTAGACGGGAGCGGGTTCGGGTACAATGAGCAGTTCTTC. V gene TRBV9 combines with J gene TRBJ2-1; a possible D gene is TRBD2 (6 bases). Germline lookup yields CDR1 SGDLS and CDR2 YYNGEE. The CDR3 length is 17 residues. Trimming took 0 bases from V and 4 from J, leaving 17 bases between them.

The rearrangement uses TRBV7-6 and TRBJ2-2; D uncertain. V was pared by 5 bases and J by 0 bases, with 13 bases between. CDR1 is SGHVS, CDR2 FNYEAQ, per germline. The CDR3 is 16 amino acids. The CDR3 DNA reads TGTGCCAGCAGCCGTACTGGTTTCGCGAACACCGGGGAGCTGTTTTTT. Protein product: CASSRTGFANTGELFF.

The chain employs TRBV7-9 and TRBJ2-7; 8 bases are shared with TRBD1. The V gene's germline CDR1 is SEHNR and CDR2 FQNEAQ (reference sequence). CDR3 length equals 15 residues. Losses at the gene ends were 4 bases for V and 6 bases for J; bases not matched to a gene: 11. CDR3 sequence (DNA): TGTGCCAGCAGCTCGTCCCCCTCGGACAGGGTCGAGCAGTACTTC. Translating gives CASSSSPSDRVEQYF.

The chain has TRBV30 and TRBJ2-2, with TRBD2 matching over 8 bases. V lost 8 bases and J lost 5; bases outside the gene matches: 19. Per germline, CDR1 GTSNPN and CDR2 SVGIG (reference sequence). There are 17 residues in the CDR3. The CDR3 DNA reads TGTGCCAGGCCCTTGGGTCCGGGACTAGGGGGTACCGGGGAGCTGTTTTTT. It translates to CARPLGPGLGGTGELFF.

The chain uses TRBV9 and TRBJ2-1; weak D call: TRBD2 (6 bases). This CDR3 has 12 residues. In germline, CDR1 is SGDLS, CDR2 YYNGEE. The ends were cut back, 4 bases at V and 7 bases at J, with 9 bases in the middle. This CDR3 reads CASSISGNEQFF. The CDR3, as DNA: TGTGCCAGCAGCATTAGCGGTAATGAGCAGTTCTTC.

The V call is TRBV7-9, the J call TRBJ2-1; 7 bases line up with TRBD1. V shed 8 bases, J shed 6 bases, and the junction held 7 bases outside the gene matches. This CDR3 contains 13 residues. Germline-derived CDR1 and CDR2 are SEHNR and FQNEAQ (reference sequence). The CDR3 coding sequence is TGTGCCAGCGGCGGACAGGTATTCAATGAGCAGTTCTTC. Protein product: CASGGQVFNEQFF.

The chain combines TRBV27 with TRBJ2-7, with 7 bases identical to TRBD2. Per the germline V gene, CDR1 is MNHEY and CDR2 is SMNVEV (reference sequence). V shed 3 bases, J shed 7 bases, and the junction held 6 bases outside the gene matches. This CDR3 is built from 13 residues. Here the CDR3 reads CASSFGGVQEQYF. The DNA of the CDR3 is TGTGCCAGCAGTTTTGGGGGGGTCCAGGAGCAGTACTTC.